This T cell receptor (beta chain) was recorded in a study of neurological immune-mediated disorders (dated by TCRdb to about 2019). Study-wide context: Using UMI-based sequencing, the study compared peripheral blood TCR-beta repertoires from patients with HTLV-I-associated myelopathy (HAM/TSP), patients with multiple sclerosis, and healthy controls. Longitudinal samples, technical triplicates and paired sorted CD4+ and CD8+ T-cell subsets, alongside PBMC samples, were included among the roughly 97 TCR-beta libraries. The cohort included roughly 71 subjects: roughly 15 with HAM/TSP, some 34 with multiple sclerosis, and roughly 20 healthy controls. The research as a whole found: Expanded clones from different subjects shared no identical CDR3 amino acid sequences, which suggests that TCR-beta repertoires were private in all groups. The highest TCR clonal expansion was observed in HAM/TSP patients, whereas the lowest was observed in MS patients, even when compared with healthy controls.

The healthy controls were volunteers from blood banks in Maryland, USA. For the unsorted PBMC libraries, 2 million PBMCs were stored in RNAlater at -80 degrees C until RNA extraction and were used to generate the libraries. Peripheral blood underwent Ficoll-Hypaque density gradient centrifugation to isolate PBMCs, which were then cryopreserved in liquid nitrogen. This clonotype was observed many times. The target of this receptor is not known. Base-call qualities are not available, and no considerably larger clone is one nucleotide away. cDNA synthesis used template-switch 5'RACE with a primer carrying a 10-nucleotide random unique molecular identifier tagging each TCR transcript. Every sequencing run yielded over 190 million TCR-beta sequences covering 15-18 subjects. The RNeasy kit was used to extract total RNA. Using the KAPA Real-time Library Amplification kit, TCR-beta VDJ regions were amplified with primers for the TCR constant region and the 5'RACE anchor. Sample indexes and Illumina adaptors were added in a first PCR, after which library yield was increased in a second PCR. After Ampure bead purification, the TCR product of roughly 650 bp was size-selected on a 2% E-gel SizeSelection system. Library quality was checked on a Bioanalyzer, concentration was measured with Qubit, and libraries were quantified with the Kapa Library Quantification kit before pooling. Paired-end 2 x 150 bp sequencing of the libraries was performed on an Illumina HiSeq 2500. To increase sequence diversity, roughly 24-32% phiX was spiked into each library pool. On the authors' methods: Quality-filtered reads were processed with the UMI-based MiGEC pipeline, and over 85% of raw TCR sequences were removed by the MiGEC pipeline during error correction. VDJ genes were aligned to IMGT germline references, and clonotypes were defined by unique CDR3 amino acid sequence plus V-J genes. Clonal expansion, Shannon diversity and CDR3 relatedness (CalcPairwiseDistances, ClusterSamples) were evaluated with VDJtools, and phylogenetic trees were built with CLCbio workbench. A clone was classed as expanded if it had 8 or more unique UMIs, a cutoff based on coefficient-of-variation modelling across technical triplicates. TCRdb reanalyzed the raw reads on its own, using fastp at Q25 for trimming and MiXCR for clone calling, and kept in-frame beta chains. Each CDR3 protein gets just one entry, which takes the most common genes and DNA from the rows behind it. The V and J calls follow TCRdb's processing rather than the paper's. Counted in this sample were under 85,000 distinct CDR3 sequences; around 10% of them appeared once. The ten largest clones capture about 1.7% of the sample.

Looking up the germline V gene (reference sequence) yields CDR1 SEHNR and CDR2 FQNEAQ. The V and J ends are trimmed by 4 bases and 1 base, leaving 7 bases between them. The CDR3, cysteine through phenylalanine, is 13 amino acids long. Of all the DNA, just the CDR3 is kept, 39 bases in frame from base 1. Material for sequencing was PBMCs. This receptor was obtained from a middle-aged man in good health. The chain is made from TRBV7-9 and TRBJ1-1; the D gene cannot be resolved reliably. The CDR3 protein sequence reads: CASSSQANTEAFF. The nucleotide sequence reads TGTGCCAGCAGCTCGCAGGCGAACACTGAAGCTTTCTTT.